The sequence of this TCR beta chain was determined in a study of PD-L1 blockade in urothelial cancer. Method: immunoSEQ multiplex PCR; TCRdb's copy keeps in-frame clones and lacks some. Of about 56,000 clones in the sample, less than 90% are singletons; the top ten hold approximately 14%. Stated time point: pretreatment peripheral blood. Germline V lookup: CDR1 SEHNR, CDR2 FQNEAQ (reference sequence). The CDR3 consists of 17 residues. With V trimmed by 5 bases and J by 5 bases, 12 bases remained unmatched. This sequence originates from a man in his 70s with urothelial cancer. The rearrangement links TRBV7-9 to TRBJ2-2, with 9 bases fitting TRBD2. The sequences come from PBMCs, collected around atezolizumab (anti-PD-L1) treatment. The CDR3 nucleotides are TGTGCCAGCAGCGCCGGTGGAGCGGGAGGTAGAACCGGGGAGCTGTTTTTT. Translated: CASSAGGAGGRTGELFF. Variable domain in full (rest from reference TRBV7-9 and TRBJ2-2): DTGVSQNPRHKITKRGQNVTFRCDPISEHNRLYWYRQTLGQGPEFLTYFQNEAQLEKSRLLSDRFSAERPKGSFSTLEIQRTEQGDSAMYLCASSAGGAGGRTGELFFGEGSRLTVL.